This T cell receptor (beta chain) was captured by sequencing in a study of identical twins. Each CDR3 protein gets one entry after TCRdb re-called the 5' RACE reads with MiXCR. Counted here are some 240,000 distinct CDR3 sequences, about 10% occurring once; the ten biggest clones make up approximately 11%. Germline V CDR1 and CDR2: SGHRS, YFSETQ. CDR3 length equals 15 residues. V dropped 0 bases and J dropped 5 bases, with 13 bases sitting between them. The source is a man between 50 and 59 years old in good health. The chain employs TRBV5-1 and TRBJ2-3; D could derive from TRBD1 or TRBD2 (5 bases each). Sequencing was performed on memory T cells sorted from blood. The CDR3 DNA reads TGCGCCAGCAGCTTGGTTGGGACCGCGGGAGATACGCAGTATTTT. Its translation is CASSLVGTAGDTQYF.